What follows are 18 T cell receptor beta chains derived from one specimen sequenced in a study of blood T cells in healthy people across ages. Through a sample-barcoded 5' primer and a J-beta primer mix, a second PCR was run for about 6 to 11 cycles. TCRdb reanalysed the 5' RACE reads using MiXCR and keeps one entry per CDR3 protein. The table includes about 930,000 distinct CDR3 sequences, about 29% detected once. In addition, the sample was reused for a study of T cells of mothers and their children.

The specimen was blood. These receptors all come from a woman aged 40-49 years in good health.

This clonotype was detected ten times or more. The V and J genes are TRBV5-1 and TRBJ2-7, with D tentatively TRBD2 (5 bases). CDR1 and CDR2 from the germline V gene are SGHRS and YFSETQ. The CDR3 loop spans 13 amino acids. V gave up 1 base and J gave up 5 bases, with 10 bases separating them. The CDR3 loop is CASSLTRNNEQYF. CDR3 DNA sequence: TGCGCCAGCAGCTTGACTAGGAATAACGAGCAGTACTTC. The full variable domain, its missing parts supplied by reference TRBV5-1 and TRBJ2-7, is KAGVTQTPRYLIKTRGQQVTLSCSPISGHRSVSWYQQTPGQGLQFLFEYFSETQRNKGNFPGRFSGRQFSNSRSEMNVSTLELGDSALYLCASSLTRNNEQYFGPGTRLTVT.

This clonotype was counted only a few times. The chain carries TRBV5-1 and TRBJ2-4, with D uncertain. V was cut by 0 bases and J by 13 bases, with 23 bases left in between. Germline V CDR1 and CDR2: SGHRS, YFSETQ. The CDR3 spans 16 residues. The CDR3 region has the DNA TGCGCCAGCAGCTTGGACCCCAGGCTGAACTACAATGAGCAGTACTTC. Protein sequence: CASSLDPRLNYNEQYF. Together with reference TRBV5-1 and TRBJ2-4, the CDR3 gives the full variable domain: KAGVTQTPRYLIKTRGQQVTLSCSPISGHRSVSWYQQTPGQGLQFLFEYFSETQRNKGNFPGRFSGRQFSNSRSEMNVSTLELGDSALYLCASSLDPRLNYNEQYFGAGTRLSVL.

This clonotype was observed at least ten times. The chain joins TRBV27 to TRBJ2-1; D unresolved. Trimming left V 8 bases short and J 6 bases short, with 8 bases between. The CDR3 consists of 11 residues. Per germline, CDR1 MNHEY and CDR2 SMNVEV (reference sequence). As DNA, the CDR3 is TGTGCCAGCCGCCAGGTCAATGAGCAGTTCTTC. It is translated as CASRQVNEQFF.

This chain links TRBV7-2 with TRBJ1-5; 7 bases are shared with TRBD1. The V gene end was trimmed by 4 bases and the J gene end by 4 bases; junction bases not matched to a gene: 7. This CDR3 has 15 residues. Germline V gives CDR1 SGHTA, CDR2 FQGNSA. The CDR3 reads CASSSQGQLNQPQHF. CDR3 coding DNA: TGTGCCAGCAGCTCGCAGGGACAGCTAAATCAGCCCCAGCATTTT.

This clonotype has just a few counts. The chain combines TRBV25-1 with TRBJ2-5; 7 bases fit TRBD1. The junction had 9 bases not matched to a gene; V was cut back by 6 bases and J by 2 bases. CDR1 and CDR2 (germline): MGHDK, SYGVNS. The CDR3 loop spans 15 amino acids. CDR3 DNA sequence: TGTGCCAGCAGCCCAGGGGGTAAGCCTCAAGAGACCCAGTACTTC. It encodes CASSPGGKPQETQYF.

A few counts support this clonotype. J is TRBJ2-1 and V is TRBV4-3; 13 bases are a match to TRBD2. This CDR3 is built from 16 residues. From germline, CDR1 is LGHNA and CDR2 YSLEER. Trimming removed 4 bases from V and 6 bases from J; junction bases left unmatched: 6. CDR3 DNA sequence: TGCGCCAGCAGCCCAGGAGGACTAGCGGGGGTCAATGAGCAGTTCTTC. Encoded protein: CASSPGGLAGVNEQFF.

The rearrangement uses TRBV4-1 and TRBJ2-7, with 7 bases that match TRBD1. This CDR3 contains 15 residues. The V and J ends lost 3 bases and 2 bases, in that order; junction bases with no gene match: 7. The V gene's germline CDR1 is MGHRA and CDR2 YSYEKL. The CDR3 DNA is TGCGCCAGCAGCCAGAGTTCGGGACAGACCTACGAGCAGTACTTC. As protein: CASSQSSGQTYEQYF.

This chain uses TRBV3-1 with TRBJ1-2; D gene unclear. This CDR3 spans 15 amino acids. V was pared by 4 bases and J by 7 bases, with 19 bases between. Germline V gives CDR1 LGHDT, CDR2 YNNKEL (reference sequence). CDR3 in DNA: TGTGCCAGCAGCCTAAGTTCAGTGGGGAGGAGTGGCTACACCTTC. Translated: CASSLSSVGRSGYTF.

This clonotype was detected many times. The V call is TRBV12-3 or TRBV12-4, the J call TRBJ2-1; TRBD2 matches at 10 bases. The CDR3 covers 15 residues. J was trimmed by 6 bases and V by 1 base; bases with no gene match: 3. The CDR3 DNA reads TGTGCCAGCAGTTTAGAAGCGGGGGGGGCCAATGAGCAGTTCTTC. It encodes CASSLEAGGANEQFF.

This clonotype was seen a handful of times. This rearrangement joins TRBV20-1 to TRBJ2-5; D is uncertain. The end of the DNA aligns better with TRBJ2-7, so the J call may be wrong. The CDR3 spans 14 residues. CDR1 is DFQATT, CDR2 SNEGSKA, per germline (reference sequence). The CDR3 spells CSARGRRPPSEQYF. CDR3 coding DNA: TGCAGTGCTAGAGGTCGCAGGCCACCGTCCGAGCAGTACTTC.

The CDR3 loop reads CASSPQGAVSYEQYF. As DNA, the CDR3 is TGTGCCAGCAGCCCACAGGGGGCGGTTTCCTACGAGCAGTACTTC. This rearrangement joins TRBV7-3 to TRBJ2-7; TRBD1 aligns across 9 bases. This CDR3 has 15 residues. CDR1 and CDR2 (germline): SGHTA, FQGTGA. The V and J ends lost 5 bases and 1 base, in that order; junction bases with no gene match: 6.

The sample holds a few counts of this clonotype. The gene calls are TRBV19 and TRBJ2-1, with TRBD1 matching 10 bases. Germline assignment: CDR1 LNHDA and CDR2 SQIVND (reference sequence). The V gene end was trimmed by 2 bases and the J gene end by 7 bases; junction bases not matched to a gene: 5. The CDR3 runs to 15 residues. The CDR3 nucleotides are TGTGCCAGTAGTATAATTGGGACAGGGGCTAATGAGCAGTTCTTC. Translated, it gives CASSIIGTGANEQFF.

This clonotype came up a few times. A much larger clone is a single base away; this may be a read error. This chain joins TRBV4-3 and TRBJ2-4; no firm D call. This CDR3 is built from 14 residues. Per germline, CDR1 LGHNA and CDR2 YSLEER. The chain's CDR3 is CASSQDEGQNIRYF. CDR3 nucleotides: TGCGCCAGCAGCCAAGATGAAGGGCAGAACATTCGGTACTTC.

The sample holds a few counts of this clonotype. The chain joins TRBV7-8 to TRBJ2-5, with 7 positions matching TRBD1. CDR3 length: 13 amino acids. Germline CDR1 and CDR2: SGHVS and FQNEAQ. Trimming cost V 5 bases and J 11 bases; bases outside gene matches: 11. In nucleotides, the CDR3 is TGTGCCAGCAGCCCCACTACAGGGGAAGGGCAGTACTTC. Protein: CASSPTTGEGQYF.

This clonotype was detected ten times or more. V is TRBV20-1 and J is TRBJ2-1, with TRBD1 matching over 11 bases. Germline V gives CDR1 DFQATT, CDR2 SNEGSKA (reference sequence). The V segment lost 0 bases and the J segment 8 bases; nucleotides outside the gene matches: 6. The CDR3 spans 15 residues. CDR3 nucleotide sequence: TGCAGTGCTAGAGATGGGACAGGGGGAATGCATGAGCAGTTCTTC. Translating it yields CSARDGTGGMHEQFF.

This clonotype was detected ten times or more. The CDR3 DNA reads as TGCAGTGCGGAACAGGGGGTCCTAGCCAAAAACATTCAGTACTTC. Encoded protein: CSAEQGVLAKNIQYF. The rearrangement joins TRBV20-1 to TRBJ2-4, with 8 bases fitting TRBD1. The CDR3 sequence is 15 residues long. CDR1 DFQATT and CDR2 SNEGSKA come from the germline V gene (reference sequence). V dropped 6 bases and J dropped 0; count of bases not matched to a gene: 7.

This clonotype was seen many times. The J gene is TRBJ2-7, the V gene TRBV5-1, with 11 bases matching TRBD2. J lost 4 bases, V lost 4 bases, and 4 bases had no gene match. The CDR3 runs 14 residues. Germline values: CDR1 SGHRS, CDR2 YFSETQ. This chain's CDR3 is CASSAGLADYEQYF. For the CDR3, the DNA is TGCGCCAGCAGCGCGGGACTAGCGGATTACGAGCAGTACTTC. Full variable domain (outside the CDR3, taken from reference TRBV5-1 and TRBJ2-7): KAGVTQTPRYLIKTRGQQVTLSCSPISGHRSVSWYQQTPGQGLQFLFEYFSETQRNKGNFPGRFSGRQFSNSRSEMNVSTLELGDSALYLCASSAGLADYEQYFGPGTRLTVT.

This clonotype was counted between two and nine times. The chain has TRBV20-1 and TRBJ1-5, with D tentatively TRBD1 (5 bases). The CDR3 has 14 residues. The V and J ends lost 1 base and 6 bases respectively, with 13 bases between them. Germline V gene lookup returns CDR1 DFQATT and CDR2 SNEGSKA (reference sequence). CDR3 residues: CSARGAGAGQPQHF. The CDR3 DNA is TGCAGTGCTAGAGGTGCCGGGGCCGGTCAGCCCCAGCATTTT.